This T cell receptor (beta chain) emerged from a study of naive and memory T cell subsets. In its sample, this clonotype was seen many times. The antigen is undetermined. The beta constant-region primer was an equimolar mix of two oligonucleotides covering TRBC1 and TRBC2. The ligated cDNA underwent four PCR rounds using SP2 and nested alpha and beta constant-region primers. An oligonucleotide with the SP2 primer and a 12-nucleotide UMI was ligated to the cDNA 3' end. TCRdb called the UMI-ligation and nested PCR reads again in MiXCR, with one record for every CDR3 protein. The data contain more than 120,000 distinct CDR3 sequences, approximately 21% of them singletons. Study conclusions and caveats: In naive cells, over 85% of TCR sequences were seen only once. A few larger clonotypes appeared in naive repertoires, especially CD8, possibly memory cells re-expressing CD45RA.

V dropped 4 bases and J dropped 5 bases, with 9 bases sitting between them. CDR1 MGHRA and CDR2 YSYEKL come from the germline V gene. The CDR3 has 13 amino acids. V usage is TRBV4-1 and J usage is TRBJ2-1; D call uncertain. The specimen sequenced was naive CD8+ T cells from blood. The sequence came from a human donor in good health. For the CDR3, the DNA is TGCGCCAGCAGCCCTGATCCCCACAATGAGCAGTTCTTC. It specifies CASSPDPHNEQFF.